These T cell receptor beta chains were read from a single sample in a study of radiation and T cells in renal cell carcinoma. Produced via immunoSEQ multiplex PCR; TCRdb's table is partial and in-frame only. The sample consists of approximately 80,000 clones, 89% of them appearing once. Sequenced here: blood, sampled from a patient whose treatment included radiotherapy and nephrectomy. These receptors came from a woman aged 65 to 85 with renal cell carcinoma. Both conserved end residues are part of each CDR3. A D gene is named only where the DNA matches it firmly. Not all rows give a size; the values are once, few, many and, for expanded clones, a class.

J: TRBJ2-2; size: -; D: -; V: TRBV7-6; DNA: TGTGCCAGCAGCTTATGGGGGCCGAACACCGGGGAGCTGTTTTTT; CDR3: CASSLWGPNTGELFF
J: TRBJ1-3; size: -; D: -; V: TRBV5-6; DNA: TGTGCCAGCAGCTTCCGGGGAAACACCATATATTTT; CDR3: CASSFRGNTIYF
J: TRBJ2-1; size: -; D: TRBD2; V: TRBV7-2; DNA: TGTGCCAGCAGCAAGACCCCTAGCGGGGGGGCCTGGAATGAGCAGTTCTTC; CDR3: CASSKTPSGGAWNEQFF
J: TRBJ1-4; size: -; D: -; V: TRBV5-3; DNA: TGTGCCAGAAACGATGCGGGACGGATGAAAAAGATGTTTTTT; CDR3: CARNDAGRMKKMFF
J: TRBJ1-4; size: -; D: -; V: TRBV19; DNA: TGTGCCAGTAGTATAAGGAGGGATCGTGGTGAAAAACTGTTTTTT; CDR3: CASSIRRDRGEKLFF
J: TRBJ1-1; size: -; D: TRBD1; V: TRBV19; DNA: TGTGCCAGTAGTCTTAGCCTGGACAGGGACACTGAAGCTTTCTTT; CDR3: CASSLSLDRDTEAFF
J: TRBJ1-5; size: -; D: -; V: TRBV28; DNA: TGTGCCAGCAGGACCAACAGGGGCAATCAGCCCCAGCATTTT; CDR3: CASRTNRGNQPQHF
J: TRBJ2-3; size: -; D: -; V: TRBV6-1; DNA: TGTGCCAGCAGGGATACAGGGAGGGGGGATACGCAGTATTTT; CDR3: CASRDTGRGDTQYF
J: TRBJ1-1; size: -; D: -; V: TRBV5-1; DNA: TGCGCCAGCCGCGTGGGAGGTCCCGGCACTGAAGCTTTCTTT; CDR3: CASRVGGPGTEAFF
J: TRBJ2-1; size: -; D: -; V: TRBV5-1; DNA: TGCGCCAGCAGCGGCGACAATGAGCAGTTCTTC; CDR3: CASSGDNEQFF
J: TRBJ2-7; size: -; D: -; V: TRBV30; DNA: TGTGCCTGGAGTGCACCCTACGGGGGCCTTATCCGGGGGGAGCAGTACTTC; CDR3: CAWSAPYGGLIRGEQYF
J: TRBJ2-3; size: -; D: TRBD2; V: TRBV5-4; DNA: TGTGCCAGCAGCTTTCCGGGACTAGCGAAAACTAGCACAGATACGCAGTATTTT; CDR3: CASSFPGLAKTSTDTQYF
J: TRBJ2-3; size: -; D: -; V: TRBV19; DNA: TGTGCCAGTAGTAGGACGGGGGGCCGCACAGATACGCAGTATTTT; CDR3: CASSRTGGRTDTQYF
J: TRBJ1-2; size: -; D: TRBD1; V: TRBV5-6; DNA: TGTGCCAGCAGCAGCACCGGGACAGGTGGTTATGGCTACACCTTC; CDR3: CASSSTGTGGYGYTF
J: TRBJ2-2; size: -; D: TRBD2; V: TRBV19; DNA: TGTGCCAGCTCCGGGACTAGCAGGAACACCGGGGAGCTGTTTTTT; CDR3: CASSGTSRNTGELFF
J: TRBJ1-2; size: -; D: -; V: TRBV5-4; DNA: TGTGCCAGCAGGGGGGAGGGGGGACCCTATGGCTACACCTTC; CDR3: CASRGEGGPYGYTF
J: TRBJ2-1; size: -; D: -; V: TRBV7-3; DNA: TGTGCCAGCAGCTTAGGTGCCGGCTATGGCAATGAGCAGTTCTTC; CDR3: CASSLGAGYGNEQFF
J: TRBJ1-2; size: -; D: TRBD1; V: TRBV4-1; DNA: TGCGCCAGCAGCCAAGCCTCAGGGGGCGGGGGCTACACCTTC; CDR3: CASSQASGGGGYTF
J: TRBJ1-1; size: -; D: -; V: TRBV28; DNA: TGTGCCAGCAGTTTAGCCCGTAACACTGAAGCTTTCTTT; CDR3: CASSLARNTEAFF
J: TRBJ1-3; size: once; D: -; V: TRBV10-3; DNA: TGTGCCATCCCCGAAAGGGGCCCCGGAGGAAACACCATATATTTT; CDR3: CAIPERGPGGNTIYF
J: TRBJ1-2; size: -; D: TRBD1; V: TRBV2; DNA: TGTGCCAGCAGTGGAGTAAGACGGACAGGGATAAATGGCTACACCTTC; CDR3: CASSGVRRTGINGYTF
J: TRBJ1-3; size: -; D: -; V: TRBV29-1; DNA: TGCAGCGTCGTGGGACCAAGCGGACCTGGAAACACCATATATTTT; CDR3: CSVVGPSGPGNTIYF
J: TRBJ2-7; size: -; D: TRBD1; V: TRBV7-8; DNA: TGTGCCAGCAGCTTAAAGGACAGGGCGGACGGGGAGCAGTACTTC; CDR3: CASSLKDRADGEQYF
J: TRBJ1-5; size: -; D: TRBD1; V: TRBV10-3; DNA: TGTGCCATCAGTAAGCACACAGTTACAGGGGCGAACAATCAGCCCCAGCATTTT; CDR3: CAISKHTVTGANNQPQHF
J: TRBJ1-6; size: -; D: -; V: TRBV2; DNA: TGTGCCAGCAGTGCCAGTACGAATTCACCCCTCCACTTT; CDR3: CASSASTNSPLHF
J: TRBJ2-2; size: -; D: TRBD2; V: TRBV9; DNA: TGTGCCAGCAGCGTCACTCCCGGGGCGGGAGTGGGCACCGGGGAGCTGTTTTTT; CDR3: CASSVTPGAGVGTGELFF
J: TRBJ2-2; size: -; D: TRBD2; V: TRBV7-2; DNA: TGTGCCAGCAGCCCTTCTAGCGGGGGAACCGGGGAGCTGTTTTTT; CDR3: CASSPSSGGTGELFF
J: TRBJ2-6; size: -; D: -; V: TRBV11-2; DNA: TGTGCCAGCAGCTTAGTGATACCCCAACAGAGCTCTGGGGCCAACGTCCTGACTTTC; CDR3: CASSLVIPQQSSGANVLTF
J: TRBJ2-7; size: -; D: -; V: TRBV5-1; DNA: TGCGCCAGCAGCTTAAGACCGGCCGAGCAGTACTTC; CDR3: CASSLRPAEQYF
J: TRBJ1-2; size: -; D: TRBD1; V: TRBV6-4; DNA: TGTGCCAGCAGTGACGCGGGACAGAGGGGTGGCTACACCTTC; CDR3: CASSDAGQRGGYTF
J: TRBJ1-5; size: -; D: -; V: TRBV11-2; DNA: TGTGCCAGCAGCTTAGTCCTAGGCCAGCCCCAGCATTTT; CDR3: CASSLVLGQPQHF
J: TRBJ2-7; size: -; D: TRBD2; V: TRBV5-1; DNA: TGCGCCAGCAGCTTCGACAAGGGACTAGACTCCTACGAGCAGTACTTC; CDR3: CASSFDKGLDSYEQYF
J: TRBJ2-5; size: -; D: TRBD2; V: TRBV6-1; DNA: TGTGCCAGCGACCCGGGAGGGGGAGGGACCCAGTACTTC; CDR3: CASDPGGGGTQYF
J: TRBJ1-2; size: -; D: -; V: TRBV28; DNA: TGTGCCAGCGAGGAAGGCGGGAACTATGGCTACACCTTC; CDR3: CASEEGGNYGYTF
J: TRBJ1-5; size: once; D: -; V: TRBV9; DNA: TGTGCCAGCAGCGTAGGATGGAGGGATCAGCCCCAGCATTTT; CDR3: CASSVGWRDQPQHF
J: TRBJ1-4; size: -; D: -; V: TRBV11-2; DNA: TGTGCCAGCAGCTTCGGCGGACGCCGTGAAAAACTGTTTTTT; CDR3: CASSFGGRREKLFF
J: TRBJ1-3; size: -; D: -; V: TRBV7-2; DNA: TGTGCCAGCAGCTTAAACCTGGCCTCTGGAAACACCATATATTTT; CDR3: CASSLNLASGNTIYF
J: TRBJ2-4; size: -; D: -; V: TRBV5-4; DNA: TGTGCCAGCAGCCCCCGTGCAGGGGTCGGAAACATTCAGTACTTC; CDR3: CASSPRAGVGNIQYF
J: TRBJ1-2; size: -; D: -; V: TRBV30; DNA: TGTGCCTGGAGTGTAAGGACGGCGGCCACTGATGGCTACACCTTC; CDR3: CAWSVRTAATDGYTF
J: TRBJ1-3; size: -; D: -; V: TRBV25-1; DNA: TGTGCCAGCAGTGAATACAGGGATGGAAACACCATATATTTT; CDR3: CASSEYRDGNTIYF
J: TRBJ2-2; size: -; D: TRBD1; V: TRBV2; DNA: TGTGCCAGCAGTGGGGACAGGGGTACCGGGGAGCTGTTTTTT; CDR3: CASSGDRGTGELFF
J: TRBJ1-2; size: -; D: TRBD1; V: TRBV5-1; DNA: TGCGCCAGCAGCGCGGGACAGGTGGGAGGCTACACCTTC; CDR3: CASSAGQVGGYTF
J: TRBJ2-3; size: once; D: -; V: TRBV6-5; DNA: TGTGCCAGCAGTTACCGGGATACGCAGTATTTT; CDR3: CASSYRDTQYF
J: TRBJ2-3; size: -; D: TRBD2; V: TRBV14; DNA: TGTGCCAGCAGCCTCGAAGCGGGGGGAACAGATACGCAGTATTTT; CDR3: CASSLEAGGTDTQYF
J: TRBJ2-1; size: -; D: TRBD2; V: TRBV19; DNA: TGTGCCAGTAGTGGACTAGACAATGAGCAGTTCTTC; CDR3: CASSGLDNEQFF
J: TRBJ2-7; size: -; D: -; V: TRBV7-6; DNA: TGTGCCAGCAGCTTAGTCGGGACAGGCGGGGGGGAGCAGTACTTC; CDR3: CASSLVGTGGGEQYF
J: TRBJ1-5; size: -; D: -; V: TRBV6-1; DNA: TGTGCCAGCAGTGAAAAAAAGGGTGCGCCCCAGCATTTT; CDR3: CASSEKKGAPQHF
J: TRBJ2-2; size: -; D: -; V: TRBV7-3; DNA: TGTGCCAGCAGCCCCAGGGGCGGGGAGCTGTTTTTT; CDR3: CASSPRGGELFF
J: TRBJ1-1; size: few; D: TRBD1; V: TRBV6-5; DNA: TGTGCCAGCAGTTCCGGGACAGGGGTCGTGGAGGCTTTCTTT; CDR3: CASSSGTGVVEAFF
J: TRBJ2-7; size: -; D: -; V: TRBV5-1; DNA: TGCGCCAGCAGCTTTAGTTCAAGACAGCCCTACGAGCAGTACTTC; CDR3: CASSFSSRQPYEQYF
J: TRBJ2-5; size: -; D: TRBD1; V: TRBV28; DNA: TGTGCCAGCAGTTCGAGGGACAGGGGGTCCCAAGAGACCCAGTACTTC; CDR3: CASSSRDRGSQETQYF
J: TRBJ1-4; size: -; D: -; V: TRBV4-1; DNA: TGCGCCAGCAGCCAAGTTTCACAGGGCCCTTTTCCTGAGAATGAAAAACTGTTTTTT; CDR3: CASSQVSQGPFPENEKLFF
J: TRBJ2-7; size: -; D: -; V: TRBV15; DNA: TGTGCCACCAGCAGAGCGGGCCCTAGCTCCTACGAGCAGTACTTC; CDR3: CATSRAGPSSYEQYF
J: TRBJ1-6; size: -; D: TRBD1; V: TRBV5-1; DNA: TGCGCCTCAGCGGTAGGGGACAGGACACCTTCACCCCTCCACTTT; CDR3: CASAVGDRTPSPLHF
J: TRBJ1-1; size: -; D: -; V: TRBV4-2; DNA: TGTGCCAGCAGCCTTAGGGCCAGGAGGAACACTGAAGCTTTCTTT; CDR3: CASSLRARRNTEAFF
J: TRBJ2-3; size: -; D: -; V: TRBV19; DNA: TGTGCCAGTAGTCCCGCACAGGGTGAAACAGATACGCAGTATTTT; CDR3: CASSPAQGETDTQYF
J: TRBJ2-2; size: -; D: -; V: TRBV5-1; DNA: TGCGCCAGCAGCAGAATCTTCACCGGGGAGCTGTTTTTT; CDR3: CASSRIFTGELFF
J: TRBJ2-1; size: -; D: TRBD2; V: TRBV5-1; DNA: TGCGCCAGCAGCTTGGGAGGGACTAGCGGGGAGTACAATGAGCAGTTCTTC; CDR3: CASSLGGTSGEYNEQFF